This T cell receptor (beta chain) was recorded in a study of cytomegalovirus exposure and HLA in healthy donors. Study-level results: Sequencing likely produced, as an artifact, a cluster of highly shared sequence variants.

As to this clone: Its antigen is unknown.

Donors were ostensibly healthy at sampling, although undocumented immune exposures were probable. With 60 Vbeta and 13 Jbeta primers, the PCR was carried out. Per the authors' pipeline: Later, an analysis found tens of millions of unique TCR beta chains, and about 9.9 million of these were shared. Produced via immunoSEQ multiplex PCR; TCRdb's table is partial and in-frame only. V, J and clone size were drawn from that table, and D and trimming were deduced from the DNA. The table lists 150,000 to 200,000 clones, under 80% of them singletons. This CDR3 is 12 amino acids long. V lost 0 bases to trimming and J lost 4 bases, with 3 bases between them. CDR1 and CDR2 from the germline V gene are SGHRS and YFSETQ.

The receptor was isolated from a female donor in good health and CMV-seronegative. This rearrangement joins TRBV5-1 to TRBJ2-3; no clear D. The sample taken for sequencing was PBMCs. The chain's CDR3 is CASSLASDTQYF. The CDR3 coding sequence is TGCGCCAGCAGCTTGGCATCAGATACGCAGTATTTT.